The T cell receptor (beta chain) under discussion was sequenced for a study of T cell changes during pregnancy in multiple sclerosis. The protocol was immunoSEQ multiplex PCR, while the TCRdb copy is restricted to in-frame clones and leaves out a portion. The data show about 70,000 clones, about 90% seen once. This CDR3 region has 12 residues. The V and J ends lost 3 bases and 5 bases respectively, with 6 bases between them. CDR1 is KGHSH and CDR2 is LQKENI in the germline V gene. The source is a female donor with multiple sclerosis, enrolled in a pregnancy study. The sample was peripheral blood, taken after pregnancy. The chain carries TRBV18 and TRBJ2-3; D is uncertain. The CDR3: CASSPDRDTQYF. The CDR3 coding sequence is TGTGCCAGCTCACCCGATAGAGATACGCAGTATTTT. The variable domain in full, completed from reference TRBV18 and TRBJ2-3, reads NAGVMQNPRHLVRRRGQEARLRCSPMKGHSHVYWYRQLPEEGLKFMVYLQKENIIDESGMPKERFSAEFPKEGPSILRIQQVVRGDSAAYFCASSPDRDTQYFGPGTRLTVL.